This TCR beta chain was found in a study of HIV-infected children after antiretroviral therapy interruption. The overall study: Interruption group median age roughly 10 years; continuous group roughly 8 years. General study points: Naive CD4+ sequences overlapped less between time points once interruption began.

Specified treatment: PENTA 11 planned treatment interruption arm or continuous ART arm. At least 5 million viable PBMCs were required per cryopreserved sample. Sorting from thawed PBMCs isolated memory CD8+ CD45RO+ CD45RA- T cells. This clonotype has just a few counts. Its antigen is currently unknown. From germline, CDR1 is SGHVS and CDR2 FNYEAQ. The CDR3 has 18 amino acids. The V end lost 4 bases, the J end lost 1 base, and 21 bases lay between the germline ends. The TCR library was built from RNA with a 3' RACE protocol and unique molecular identifiers. TCRdb analysed the 3' RACE reads with MiXCR anew, one entry per CDR3 protein. Of approximately 4,000 distinct CDR3 sequences in the sample, more than 4.5% were seen once.

V gene TRBV7-6 combines with J gene TRBJ2-3; D uncertain. This sequence originates from a pool of human donors with HIV. The sample here was CD45RO+ CD8+ T cells from PBMCs, pooled from several time points, taken from a donor given antiretroviral therapy, either interrupted or continuous. Sample subset: memory CD8+ CD45RO+ CD45RA- T cells. The CDR3 DNA reads TGTGCCAGCAGCTCCCCCCCGGGTGCCCTAGTGGGCACAGATACGCAGTATTTT. It codes for CASSSPPGALVGTDTQYF. Looking up the rest from reference TRBV7-6 and TRBJ2-3 gives the full variable domain: GAGVSQSPRYKVTKRGQDVALRCDPISGHVSLYWYRQALGQGPEFLTYFNYEAQQDKSGLPNDRFSAERPEGSISTLTIQRTEQRDSAMYRCASSSPPGALVGTDTQYFGPGTRLTVL.